This TCR beta chain was identified during a study of T cell responses to AZD1222 COVID-19 vaccine. Study-wide findings and caveats: The sample set comprised mostly white British donors with more females, and clonal diversity was possibly underestimated. Reports say nearly half of spike-specific TCRs go after unmutated variant regions. Spike as a whole was targeted by vaccine-associated CD4 TCRs, dominant at 160-218 and 743-854.

This CDR3 is 16 amino acids long. CDR1 and CDR2 from the germline V gene are SGHAT and FQNNGV. V was cut by 4 bases and J by 1 base, with 14 bases left in between. On this clone itself: Its antigen remains unknown.

Assay: immunoSEQ multiplex PCR; the TCRdb copy retains only in-frame clones and omits some. The table lists 100,000 to 150,000 clones, about 89% of them singletons. The rearrangement uses TRBV11-2 and TRBJ2-1, with a possible D match to TRBD1 (5 bases). This receptor was identified in an adult in good health. The source was peripheral blood, collected on day 0 of AZD1222 vaccination. The CDR3 DNA is TGTGCCAGCAGCTCCTTCAGGGTATTTTCCTACAATGAGCAGTTCTTC. Its translation is CASSSFRVFSYNEQFF.